Reported below is one TCR beta chain. Its cognate antigen has yet to be identified. No base-level quality is on record; no much larger clone is a single base apart. TCRbeta CDR3 regions were amplified from genomic DNA by means of the immunoSEQ Assay, a bias-controlled multiplex PCR. The original methods were these. Nucleated cell counts per sample were estimated from amplification of reference gene primers within the assay. To quantify the absolute abundance of each unique TCRbeta CDR3 rearrangement, sequence reads were collapsed and filtered. For each sample, productive Simpson clonality was calculated as the square root of Simpson's diversity index over productive rearrangements. TCRdb holds this immuneACCESS table with in-frame rearrangements only. Some clones are missing; in checked studies, unresolved V genes explain under half, and the rest has no known cause. The V and J calls and clone size were taken over from that table, and D and trimming were inferred from the DNA. This sample holds about 100,000 clones; around four fifths were observed only once. 9% to 14% of the sample lies in the top ten.

The sample is drawn from a study of blood T cell repertoires in COVID-19 (TCRdb year 2020). At the level of the whole study: The collaborator samples originated in the United States, Italy and Spain and spanned the acute and convalescent phases of COVID-19. Samples came from the ongoing ImmuneRACE study (first 160 participants) plus 1,254 subjects from 6 global collaborators. Where available, HLA class I and class II types were taken from metadata supplied by the sample provider and were not determined by assay-based typing. The prospective study material was composed of cDNA or gDNA derived from T cells, B-cell-depleted T cells, or PBMCs. Nearly every sample came with metadata listing a de-identified subject ID, COVID-19 status, age in years and sex. The repertoires were released in a freely available public database intended as a resource for research on the immune response to SARS-CoV-2. Subjects who had been exposed to COVID-19, were actively infected with it, or had recovered from it provided the deeply sampled blood TCRbeta repertoires that made up the dataset.

The CDR3 starts with the cysteine, ends with the phenylalanine, and has 13 residues. Of the read, only the CDR3 DNA is kept; its 39 bases are in frame from base 1. CDR1 and CDR2, looked up from the germline V gene, are SQVTM and ANQGSEA. Deletion took 7 bases off V and 5 bases off J, with a span of 17 bases between the germline ends. The collaborating institutions used their own protocols to collect whole blood in K2EDTA tubes. For TCRbeta analysis, collaborators shipped samples in one of three forms: frozen whole blood, isolated PBMCs, or DNA extracted from either of those sample types. Results the study describes overall, beyond this receptor: Clinical and demographic metadata were provided uncurated, with the amount varying by source and participant.

The receptor was derived from a woman in her 70s with acute or convalescent COVID-19. The sequence links TRBV29-1 to TRBJ2-5; matching of 6 bases hints at TRBD1 as the D gene. Sequencing used peripheral blood. The DNA sequence follows: TGCAGCGGCATATCTGGGCAGGGGGAGACCCAGTACTTC. This encodes CSGISGQGETQYF. Joined to the reference TRBV29-1 and TRBJ2-5 proteins, this CDR3 gives the full variable domain: SAVISQKPSRDICQRGTSLTIQCQVDSQVTMMFWYRQQPGQSLTLIATANQGSEATYESGFVIDKFPISRPNLTFSTLTVSNMSPEDSSIYLCSGISGQGETQYFGPGTRLLVL.